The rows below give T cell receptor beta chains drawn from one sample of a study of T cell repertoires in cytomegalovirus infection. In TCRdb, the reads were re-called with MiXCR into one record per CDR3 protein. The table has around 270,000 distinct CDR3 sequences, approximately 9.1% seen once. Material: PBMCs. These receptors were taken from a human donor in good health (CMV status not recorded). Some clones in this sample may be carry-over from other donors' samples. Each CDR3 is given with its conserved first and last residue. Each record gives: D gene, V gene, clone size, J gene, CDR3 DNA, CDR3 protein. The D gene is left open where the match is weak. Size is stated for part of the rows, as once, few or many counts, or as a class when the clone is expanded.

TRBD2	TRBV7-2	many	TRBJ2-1	TGTGCCAGCAGCTTAGGTCGGACTAGCGGGAGCTCCTACAATGAGCAGTTCTTC	CASSLGRTSGSSYNEQFF
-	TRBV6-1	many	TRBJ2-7	TGTGCCAGCAGTGAATCATCCGGGACATCGATTGGGGGTACCTACGAGCAGTACTTC	CASSESSGTSIGGTYEQYF
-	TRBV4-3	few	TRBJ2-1	TGCGCCAGCAGCCAAGATGGGGGGAGTGGTAATGAGCAGTTCTTC	CASSQDGGSGNEQFF
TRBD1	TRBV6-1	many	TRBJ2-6	TGTGCCAGCAGTTCGGGACAGCGCTCTGGGGCCAACGTCCTGACTTTC	CASSSGQRSGANVLTF
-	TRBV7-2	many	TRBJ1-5	TGTGCCAGCAGCTTAGGGCAGACCCATCAGCCCCAGCATTTT	CASSLGQTHQPQHF
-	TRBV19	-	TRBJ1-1	TGTGCCAGTAGTATAGGAAAGGTGAACACTGAAGCTTTCTTT	CASSIGKVNTEAFF
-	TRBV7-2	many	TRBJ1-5	TGTGCCAGCAGCAAGAGCAGGGGACGGGGCAATCAGCCCCAGCATTTT	CASSKSRGRGNQPQHF
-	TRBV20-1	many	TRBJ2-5	TGCAGTGCTAGAGATGGCCAGGTTGGGGAGACCCAGTACTTC	CSARDGQVGETQYF
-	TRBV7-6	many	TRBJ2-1	TGTGCCAGCGTCCTTTACTTGGCCGGCAATGAGCAGTTCTTC	CASVLYLAGNEQFF
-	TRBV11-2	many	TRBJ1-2	TGTGCCAGCAGCTTAGAGGCAGGGGACTATGGCTACACCTTC	CASSLEAGDYGYTF
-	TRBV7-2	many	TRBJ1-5	TGTGCCAGCAGCCCTAGCGGAGGTAGCAATCAGCCCCAGCATTTT	CASSPSGGSNQPQHF
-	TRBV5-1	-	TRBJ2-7	TGCGCCAGCAGCTTGGACGGGAAAGGCGGTCTCTACGAGCGGTACTTC	CASSLDGKGGLYERYF
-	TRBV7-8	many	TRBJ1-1	TGTGCCAGCAGCTTAGGAGAAGTGAACACTGAAGCTTTCTTT	CASSLGEVNTEAFF
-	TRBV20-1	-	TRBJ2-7	TGCAGTGTCGGGGGACCCCTCTCCTACGAGCAGTACTTC	CSVGGPLSYEQYF
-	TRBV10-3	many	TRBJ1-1	TGTGCCACCACTAGCCGGGACTCGGGAACTACTGAAGCTTTCTTT	CATTSRDSGTTEAFF
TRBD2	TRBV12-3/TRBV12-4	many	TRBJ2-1	TGTGCCAGCAGCCCTGGACTAGCGGGACGGAATGAGCAGTTCTTC	CASSPGLAGRNEQFF
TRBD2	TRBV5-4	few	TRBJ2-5	TGTGCCAGCAGCTTGGGGGGAGGGGTCAGTCCGGGAGAGACCCAGTACTTC	CASSLGGGVSPGETQYF
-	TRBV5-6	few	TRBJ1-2	TGTGCCAGCAGCTTGTTTGATCCTGGCTACACCTTC	CASSLFDPGYTF
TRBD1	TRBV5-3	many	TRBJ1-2	TGTGCCAGCAGCTTGGGACAGGAGGAATGGGGCTACACCTTC	CASSLGQEEWGYTF
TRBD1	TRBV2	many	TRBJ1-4	TGTGCCAGCAGTACGGGACAGGGGCGAACTAATGAAAAACTGTTTTTT	CASSTGQGRTNEKLFF
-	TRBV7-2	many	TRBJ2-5	TGTGCCAGCAGCTTGGGACCTGAGGGGACCCAGTACTTC	CASSLGPEGTQYF
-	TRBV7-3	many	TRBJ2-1	TGTGCCAGCAGCTCGGGACGCTCTACCTACAATGAGCAGTTCTTC	CASSSGRSTYNEQFF
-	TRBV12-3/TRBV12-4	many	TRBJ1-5	TGTGCCAGCAGTCCATCCGGGGACAATCAGCCCCAGCATTTT	CASSPSGDNQPQHF
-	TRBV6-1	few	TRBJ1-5	TGTGCCAGCCGATCTTTGGACGGCAACAATCAGCCCCAGCATTTT	CASRSLDGNNQPQHF
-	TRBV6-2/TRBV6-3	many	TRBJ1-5	TGTGCCAGCAGTCTGGGGATCGGGAATCAGCCCCAGCATTTT	CASSLGIGNQPQHF
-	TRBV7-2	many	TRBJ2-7	TGTGCCAGCAGCTTGGGTGGCGGGTGGGAGCAGTACTTC	CASSLGGGWEQYF
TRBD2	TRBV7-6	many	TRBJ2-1	TGTGCCAGCAGCCGGGGGGGAAGAGCGGAAAGCTCCTACAATGAGCAGTTCTTC	CASSRGGRAESSYNEQFF
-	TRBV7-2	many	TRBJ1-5	TGTGCCAGCAGTCCTTACAGGGACGTTCAGCCCCAGCATTTT	CASSPYRDVQPQHF
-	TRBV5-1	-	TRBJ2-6	TGCGCCAGCAGCACGGGACCGTTATCTGGGGCCAACGTCCTGACTTTC	CASSTGPLSGANVLTF
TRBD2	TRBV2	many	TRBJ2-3	TGTGCCAGCAGGTACCTAGCGGGAGCTGAAGATACGCAGTATTTT	CASRYLAGAEDTQYF
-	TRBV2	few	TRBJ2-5	TGTGCCAGCAGACCCAAAGTGAGCGGAGAGACCCAGTACTTC	CASRPKVSGETQYF
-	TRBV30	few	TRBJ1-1	TGTGCCTGGAGGAGAGGGACGAGGGACACTGAAGCTTTCTTT	CAWRRGTRDTEAFF
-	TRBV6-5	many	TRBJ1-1	TGTGCCAGCAGTTACAGTCTGGGGAACACTGAAGCTTTCTTT	CASSYSLGNTEAFF
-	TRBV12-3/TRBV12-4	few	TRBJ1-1	TGTGCCAGCCGGGCCACAGGACGGGGCACTGAAGCTTTCTTT	CASRATGRGTEAFF
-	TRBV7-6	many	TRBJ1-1	TGTGCCAGCAGCTTAGCGCAAGGCACTGAAGCTTTCTTT	CASSLAQGTEAFF
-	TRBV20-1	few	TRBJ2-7	TGCAGTGCTCGGGAACCTGGGGGGAAGCAGTACTTC	CSAREPGGKQYF
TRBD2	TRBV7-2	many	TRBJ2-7	TGTGCCAGCAGCCCAGCCCCCGTGCTAGCGGGGTCGGGTGAGCAGTACTTC	CASSPAPVLAGSGEQYF
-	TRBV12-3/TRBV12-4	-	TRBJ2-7	TGTGCCAGCAGTTGGGCGGACGGCTACGAGCAGTACTTC	CASSWADGYEQYF
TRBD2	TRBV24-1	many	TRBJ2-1	TGTGCCACCAGTGACCCTAGCGGGGGGAGCTCCTACAATGAGCAGTTCTTC	CATSDPSGGSSYNEQFF
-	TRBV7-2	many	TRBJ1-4	TGTGCCAGCAGCTTAATGGCCAGGCCGAATGAAAAACTGTTTTTT	CASSLMARPNEKLFF
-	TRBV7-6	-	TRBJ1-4	TGTGCCAGCAGCCCGCACCAAGCAACTAATGAAAAACTGTTTTTT	CASSPHQATNEKLFF
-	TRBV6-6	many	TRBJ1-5	TGTGCCAGCGGTAAACAGGGAGAACAGCCCCAGCATTTT	CASGKQGEQPQHF